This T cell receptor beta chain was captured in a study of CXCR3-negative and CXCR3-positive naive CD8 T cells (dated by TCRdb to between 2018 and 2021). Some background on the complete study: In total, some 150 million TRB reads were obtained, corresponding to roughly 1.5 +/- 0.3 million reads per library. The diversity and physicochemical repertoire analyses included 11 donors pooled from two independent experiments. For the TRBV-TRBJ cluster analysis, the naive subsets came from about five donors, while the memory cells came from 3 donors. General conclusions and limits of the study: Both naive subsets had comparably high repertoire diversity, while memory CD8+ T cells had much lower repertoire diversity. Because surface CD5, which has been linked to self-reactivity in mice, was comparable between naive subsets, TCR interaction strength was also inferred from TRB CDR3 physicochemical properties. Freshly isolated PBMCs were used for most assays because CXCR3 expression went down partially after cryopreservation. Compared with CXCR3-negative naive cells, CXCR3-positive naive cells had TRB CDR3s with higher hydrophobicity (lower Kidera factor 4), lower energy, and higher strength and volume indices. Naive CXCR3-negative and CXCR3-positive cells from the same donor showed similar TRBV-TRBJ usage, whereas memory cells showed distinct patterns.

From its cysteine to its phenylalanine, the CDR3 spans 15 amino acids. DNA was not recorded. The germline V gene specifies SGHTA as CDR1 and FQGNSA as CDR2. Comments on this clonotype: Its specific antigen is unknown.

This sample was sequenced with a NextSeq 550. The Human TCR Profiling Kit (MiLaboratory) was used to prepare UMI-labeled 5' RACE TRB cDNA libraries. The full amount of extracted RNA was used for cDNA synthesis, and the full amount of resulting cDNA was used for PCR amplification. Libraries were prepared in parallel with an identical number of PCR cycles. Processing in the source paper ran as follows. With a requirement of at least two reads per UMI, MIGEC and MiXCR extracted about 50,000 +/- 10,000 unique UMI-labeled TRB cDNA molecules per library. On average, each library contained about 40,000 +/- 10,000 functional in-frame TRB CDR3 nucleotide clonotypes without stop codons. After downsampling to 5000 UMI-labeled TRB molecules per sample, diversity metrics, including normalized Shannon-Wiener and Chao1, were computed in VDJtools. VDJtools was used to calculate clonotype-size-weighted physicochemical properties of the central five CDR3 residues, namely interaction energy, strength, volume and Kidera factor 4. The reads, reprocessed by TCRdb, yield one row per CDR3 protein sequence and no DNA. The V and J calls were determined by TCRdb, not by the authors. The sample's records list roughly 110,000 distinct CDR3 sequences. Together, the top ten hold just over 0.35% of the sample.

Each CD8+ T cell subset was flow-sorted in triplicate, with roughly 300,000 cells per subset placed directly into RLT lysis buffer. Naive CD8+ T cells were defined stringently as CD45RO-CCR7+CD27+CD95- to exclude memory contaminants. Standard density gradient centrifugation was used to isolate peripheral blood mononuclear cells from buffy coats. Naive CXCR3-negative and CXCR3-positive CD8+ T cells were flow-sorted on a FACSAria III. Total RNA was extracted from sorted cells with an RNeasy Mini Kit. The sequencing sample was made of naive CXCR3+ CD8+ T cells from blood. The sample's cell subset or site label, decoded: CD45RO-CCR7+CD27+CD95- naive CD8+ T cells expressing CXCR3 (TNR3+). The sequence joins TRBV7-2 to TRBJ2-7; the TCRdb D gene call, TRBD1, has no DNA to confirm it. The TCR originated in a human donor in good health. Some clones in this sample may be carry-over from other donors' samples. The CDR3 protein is CASSPLQGAHYEQYF.